This record concerns one T cell receptor beta chain sequence. During the collection period, no donor immune events like infections were recorded. The data were taken from a study of identifying expanded T cells in peripheral blood. Sequencing was performed with immunoSEQ multiplex PCR; in TCRdb, only in-frame clones are kept and a portion is missing. Among over 90,000 clones, 88% were seen once, and the ten largest hold 14%. Sequenced: blood. The sequence came from a person aged 18 to 75 in good health.

In DNA, the CDR3 is TGCGCCAGCAGCTTGCAGCCAGCGGGAGACCAAGAGACCCAGTACTTC. Residues: CASSLQPAGDQETQYF. This chain uses TRBV5-1 with TRBJ2-5; 8 bases map to TRBD2. Germline CDR1 and CDR2: SGHRS and YFSETQ. V lost 1 base, J lost 0 bases, and 5 bases stayed unmatched. This CDR3 region has 16 residues.